The following is a T cell receptor beta chain sequence with its context. No cognate antigen has been identified for it. No much larger clone is present one base from it, and per-base qualities are unavailable. These data come from a study of neoadjuvant nivolumab and ipilimumab in lung cancer (dated by TCRdb to 2020 to 2022). A note on the overall study: Nivolumab was given at 3 mg/kg intravenously on days 1, 15 and 29, and the combination arm added ipilimumab 1 mg/kg on day 1 only. The primary endpoint of the trial was the rate of major pathologic response (MPR) in the intention-to-treat population of each study arm. In the trial, 45 or so patients with operable NSCLC were treated, of whom 23 were randomized to nivolumab monotherapy and about 21 to nivolumab plus ipilimumab. The study compared TCR repertoires in pretherapy (baseline) peripheral blood with TCR repertoires in tumors resected at surgery following neoadjuvant immune checkpoint blockade. Matched pretherapy and resected tumor pairs were analyzed for seven patients, of whom four received nivolumab and three received nivolumab plus ipilimumab.

To prepare the library, the immunoSEQ multiplex PCR assay was applied. The published analysis was carried out like this. Repertoires were summarized by richness and clonality, and significantly expanded and contracted clones were identified between pre- and post-therapy samples. Sourced from immuneACCESS, this table was stored by TCRdb with only in-frame sequences that have V and J called. A share of the clones is absent; for the studies checked, an unresolved V gene accounts for under half, and the remainder has no known explanation. From that table come the V and J calls and clone size; the DNA was used to work out D and trimming. The sample contains about 15,000 clones, 76% of them found a single time. The ten largest clonotypes hold under 8.5% of the sample. For this chain, trimming is 0 bases at the V end and 1 base at the J end, and the number of junction bases without a gene match is 1. From the cysteine through the phenylalanine, the CDR3 covers 15 amino acids. The DNA shown is the 45-base CDR3, in frame from base 1. The germline V gene yields SGHRS for CDR1 and YFSETQ for CDR2.

Here is what the overall study found, with its caveats: Tumor T-cell richness and clonality rose from pretherapy to surgery in three of three dual-therapy tumors but in only two of four nivolumab-treated tumors. Pretherapy blood TCR richness correlated positively with richness in tumors resected after neoadjuvant therapy (Spearman R ≈ 0.86). A small number of samples was subjected to TCR sequencing. No significant correlation was found between TCR clonality and pathologic tumor regression, and only one major-pathologic-response sample was available for the clonality analysis. TCR richness and clonality were greater in resected tumors than in tumor-adjacent uninvolved lung, and increases were seen in more dual-therapy-treated tumors.

The label giving this sample's time point can be read as: at surgical resection after neoadjuvant nivolumab +/- ipilimumab. Samples came from the phase 2 randomized NEOSTAR trial, which tested neoadjuvant nivolumab or nivolumab plus ipilimumab followed by surgery in operable NSCLC. This receptor was obtained from an adult with non-small cell lung cancer. The source was tumor tissue, collected after neoadjuvant nivolumab, alone or with ipilimumab, at or shortly before surgery. The chain links TRBV5-1 with TRBJ2-1; 7 nucleotides in the junction match TRBD1. In nucleotide form, the sequence is TGCGCCAGCAGCTTGGGACAGGGATCCTACAATGAGCAGTTCTTC. It is translated as CASSLGQGSYNEQFF. Here the CDR3 is joined to the reference TRBV5-1 and TRBJ2-1 genes, and the full variable domain is: KAGVTQTPRYLIKTRGQQVTLSCSPISGHRSVSWYQQTPGQGLQFLFEYFSETQRNKGNFPGRFSGRQFSNSRSEMNVSTLELGDSALYLCASSLGQGSYNEQFFGPGTRLTVL.